These T cell receptor beta chains were read from a single sample in a study of cytomegalovirus exposure and HLA in healthy donors. The protocol was immunoSEQ multiplex PCR, while the TCRdb copy is restricted to in-frame clones and leaves out a portion. The table includes 52,000 or so clones, roughly 76% detected once. The sample comprised PBMCs. Receptor source: a woman aged 40 to 50 in good health and CMV-seropositive. CDR3s include the opening cysteine and the closing phenylalanine or tryptophan. Each record gives: D gene, J gene, clone size, V gene, CDR3 protein, CDR3 DNA. The D gene is left open where the match is weak. Where a row states a size, it is once, few, many or the class of an expanded clone; other rows omit it.

>-|TRBJ1-1|-|TRBV5-6
CASSPLGGTNTEAFF
TGTGCCAGCAGCCCCTTGGGGGGGACGAACACTGAAGCTTTCTTT
>-|TRBJ2-6|-|TRBV11-1
CASSLSLGAPGANVLTF
TGTGCCAGCAGCTTAAGTTTGGGGGCGCCCGGGGCCAACGTCCTGACTTTC
>-|TRBJ2-1|-|TRBV28
CASSLGPFSEQFF
TGTGCCAGCAGTCTAGGCCCGTTCAGTGAGCAGTTCTTC
>TRBD2|TRBJ2-1|-|TRBV11-1
CASSSRTGTRDEQFF
TGTGCCAGCAGCTCCCGCACCGGGACTAGGGATGAGCAGTTCTTC
>-|TRBJ2-1|-|TRBV4-1
CASSQDWEASRSYNEQFF
TGCGCCAGCAGCCAAGATTGGGAGGCTAGCAGGTCCTACAATGAGCAGTTCTTC
>-|TRBJ2-7|-|TRBV10-2
CASSGHYEQYF
TGCGCCAGCAGTGGGCATTACGAGCAGTACTTC
>-|TRBJ1-4|-|TRBV10-1
CASSERGTANEKLFF
TGCGCCAGCAGTGAGCGGGGGACGGCTAATGAAAAACTGTTTTTT
>-|TRBJ2-7|few|TRBV5-6
CASSPAGSYEQYF
TGTGCCAGCAGCCCCGCGGGTTCCTACGAGCAGTACTTC
>-|TRBJ2-7|-|TRBV7-2
CASSFTNGDYEQYF
TGTGCCAGCAGCTTTACGAACGGGGACTACGAGCAGTACTTC
>-|TRBJ1-6|once|TRBV19
CASNSRSSSPLHF
TGTGCCAGCAACTCTCGTTCGTCCTCACCCCTCCACTTT
>-|TRBJ1-2|-|TRBV30
CAWSLWGGAGANYGYTF
TGTGCCTGGAGCCTATGGGGCGGGGCTGGAGCTAACTATGGCTACACCTTC
>-|TRBJ1-1|-|TRBV4-3
CASSQEARGTEAFF
TGCGCCAGCAGCCAAGAGGCCAGGGGCACTGAAGCTTTCTTT
>-|TRBJ2-3|-|TRBV6-5
CASSPTRGPDTQYF
TGTGCCAGCAGTCCGACACGTGGGCCAGATACGCAGTATTTT
>-|TRBJ1-4|-|TRBV6-1
CASTRGLNEKLFF
TGTGCCAGCACTAGAGGTTTGAATGAAAAACTGTTTTTT
>-|TRBJ2-7|few|TRBV30
CACAAQDTYEQYF
TGTGCCTGCGCGGCTCAGGACACCTACGAGCAGTACTTC
>-|TRBJ1-6|-|TRBV10-3
CAISGGGRLNSPLHF
TGTGCCATCAGCGGGGGGGGACGTCTAAATTCACCCCTCCACTTT
>TRBD2|TRBJ2-3|-|TRBV14
CASSQDVGGSTDTQYF
TGTGCCAGCAGCCAAGATGTCGGGGGGAGCACAGATACGCAGTATTTT
>-|TRBJ1-2|-|TRBV10-2
CASSESTGNYGYTF
TGCGCCAGCAGTGAGTCGACGGGTAACTATGGCTACACCTTC
>-|TRBJ2-5|-|TRBV4-1
CASSQDSSTPGGTQYF
TGCGCCAGCAGCCAAGATTCCTCAACACCCGGAGGGACCCAGTACTTC
>-|TRBJ2-7|-|TRBV29-1
CSVGETYEQYF
TGCAGCGTTGGCGAGACCTACGAGCAGTACTTC
>-|TRBJ1-5|-|TRBV11-2
CASTLTPGGPQHF
TGTGCCAGCACCCTAACCCCGGGTGGGCCCCAGCATTTT
>-|TRBJ1-5|-|TRBV7-2
CASSIRGNQPQHF
TGTGCCAGCAGTATACGGGGGAACCAGCCCCAGCATTTT
>-|TRBJ2-3|-|TRBV15
CATSTGTDTQYF
TGTGCCACCAGCACTGGCACAGATACGCAGTATTTT
>TRBD1|TRBJ1-1|-|TRBV7-9
CASSPQGPLGMAEAFF
TGTGCCAGCAGCCCACAGGGGCCCCTCGGCATGGCTGAAGCTTTCTTT
>-|TRBJ2-3|-|TRBV15
CATSRAPSTDTQYF
TGTGCCACCAGCAGAGCCCCAAGCACAGATACGCAGTATTTT
>-|TRBJ2-5|-|TRBV7-9
CASSLTEGETQYF
TGTGCCAGCAGCTTAACCGAGGGAGAGACCCAGTACTTC
>TRBD1|TRBJ1-2|once|TRBV28
CASSPDRVNGYTF
TGTGCCAGCAGCCCCGACAGGGTAAACGGCTACACCTTC
>-|TRBJ2-7|-|TRBV7-2
CASSRHAGPQYF
TGTGCCAGCAGCCGCCACGCAGGGCCCCAGTACTTC
>-|TRBJ1-1|once|TRBV20-1
CSAREGTEAFF
TGCAGTGCTAGGGAGGGCACTGAAGCTTTCTTT
>-|TRBJ1-2|-|TRBV6-1
CASRTTGSASIGYTF
TGTGCCAGCAGAACGACGGGTTCGGCCTCTATTGGCTACACCTTC
>-|TRBJ2-3|-|TRBV29-1
CSVEGASTDTQYF
TGCAGCGTTGAGGGAGCTAGCACAGATACGCAGTATTTT
>-|TRBJ2-2|few|TRBV4-1
CASSQVSRQSRSANTGELFF
TGCGCCAGCAGCCAAGTAAGCAGACAGAGTAGATCCGCGAACACCGGGGAGCTGTTTTTT
>TRBD1|TRBJ1-5|-|TRBV7-2
CASSLDREGQPQHF
TGTGCCAGCAGCCTCGACAGGGAAGGACAGCCCCAGCATTTT
>-|TRBJ2-3|-|TRBV7-9
CASSRGGGAGDTQYF
TGTGCCAGCAGCCGCGGAGGGGGGGCGGGGGATACGCAGTATTTT
>TRBD2|TRBJ2-1|-|TRBV30
CAWSVRGGRNEQFF
TGTGCCTGGAGTGTGCGGGGGGGCCGCAATGAGCAGTTCTTC
>-|TRBJ1-1|once|TRBV6-5
CASSYRVGANTEAFF
TGTGCCAGCAGTTATAGGGTTGGGGCGAACACTGAAGCTTTCTTT
>-|TRBJ1-4|-|TRBV2
CASSGEGKLFF
TGTGCCAGCAGCGGAGAGGGAAAACTGTTTTTT
>TRBD2|TRBJ2-7|-|TRBV11-2
CASSFSAGGTYEQYF
TGTGCCAGCAGCTTTTCTGCGGGGGGCACCTACGAGCAGTACTTC
>-|TRBJ2-3|-|TRBV6-5
CASSYSPAGSTDTQYF
TGTGCCAGCAGTTACTCGCCAGCGGGCTCCACAGATACGCAGTATTTT
>TRBD1|TRBJ1-1|few|TRBV30
CAWSGQGDTEAFF
TGTGCCTGGAGTGGACAGGGGGACACTGAAGCTTTCTTT
>-|TRBJ1-4|-|TRBV28
CASRQVTEKLFF
TGTGCCAGTAGACAAGTCACCGAAAAACTGTTTTTT
>-|TRBJ2-1|-|TRBV7-6
CASSSLSGEQFF
TGTGCCAGCAGCTCCCTGAGTGGTGAGCAGTTCTTC
>-|TRBJ1-2|once|TRBV20-1
CSVGGRHGYTF
TGCAGTGTGGGGGGAAGGCATGGCTACACCTTC
>-|TRBJ1-2|-|TRBV14
CASSPLGGLVNGYTF
TGTGCCAGCAGCCCCCTTGGCGGGCTCGTGAATGGCTACACCTTC
>-|TRBJ1-2|-|TRBV5-1
CASARHFEGYTF
TGCGCCAGCGCTCGACACTTTGAGGGCTACACCTTC
>-|TRBJ2-7|-|TRBV7-6
CASSPESYEQYF
TGTGCCAGCAGCCCGGAGTCCTACGAGCAGTACTTC
>-|TRBJ2-5|-|TRBV9
CASSVGVGRQETQYF
TGTGCCAGCAGCGTAGGCGTGGGCCGGCAAGAGACCCAGTACTTC
>TRBD2|TRBJ2-2|-|TRBV4-2
CASSQELLAGVSTGELFF
TGTGCCAGCAGCCAGGAACTCCTAGCGGGGGTGAGCACCGGGGAGCTGTTTTTT
>-|TRBJ2-3|-|TRBV6-4
CASSDQGSDTQYF
TGTGCCAGCAGTGACCAGGGGTCAGATACGCAGTATTTT
>-|TRBJ1-2|-|TRBV6-5
CASSPHGSNRYGYTF
TGTGCCAGCAGTCCCCACGGGTCGAATCGCTATGGCTACACCTTC
>-|TRBJ2-7|-|TRBV5-1
CASSLDSPNYEQYF
TGCGCCAGCAGCTTGGATAGCCCCAACTACGAGCAGTACTTC
>TRBD2|TRBJ2-5|-|TRBV30
CAWLASGGARGQYF
TGTGCCTGGCTCGCTAGCGGGGGGGCTAGGGGCCAGTACTTC
>-|TRBJ2-2|-|TRBV10-3
CAISESAGNTGELFF
TGTGCCATCAGTGAGTCCGCAGGGAACACCGGGGAGCTGTTTTTT